The present T cell receptor (beta chain) was sequenced within a study of Graves' ophthalmopathy and Graves' hyperthyroidism. The wider study: Upon initial diagnosis and before any treatment, peripheral blood was collected.

This clonotype was observed a handful of times. In this cohort's terms, stable hyperthyroidism meant no ophthalmopathy by 18 months of follow-up. Symptoms, serum thyroxine and TRAb, thyroid ultrasound, and orbital computed tomography formed the diagnostic basis. RNA served as the template for amplifying TCR beta CDR3 regions. RT-PCR with HTBI primers came first, then second-round multiplex PCR. MiXCR, applied by TCRdb to the multiplex PCR reads, yields one record per CDR3 protein. In the table there are over 500,000 distinct CDR3 sequences, around a fifth of which are singletons. Material: peripheral blood. This clonotype originated in a woman aged 18-35 years with stable Graves' hyperthyroidism. Some clones in this sample may be carry-over from other donors' samples.

CDR3 nucleotides: TGTGCCAGCACCCCCGTTGGAGATACCAATCAGCCCCAGCATTTT. Its protein is CASTPVGDTNQPQHF. The rearrangement links TRBV2 to TRBJ1-5; D remains ambiguous. The CDR3 is 15 residues long. Germline V CDR1 and CDR2: SNHLY, FYNNEI. The V and J ends lost 7 bases and 3 bases respectively, with 16 bases between them.